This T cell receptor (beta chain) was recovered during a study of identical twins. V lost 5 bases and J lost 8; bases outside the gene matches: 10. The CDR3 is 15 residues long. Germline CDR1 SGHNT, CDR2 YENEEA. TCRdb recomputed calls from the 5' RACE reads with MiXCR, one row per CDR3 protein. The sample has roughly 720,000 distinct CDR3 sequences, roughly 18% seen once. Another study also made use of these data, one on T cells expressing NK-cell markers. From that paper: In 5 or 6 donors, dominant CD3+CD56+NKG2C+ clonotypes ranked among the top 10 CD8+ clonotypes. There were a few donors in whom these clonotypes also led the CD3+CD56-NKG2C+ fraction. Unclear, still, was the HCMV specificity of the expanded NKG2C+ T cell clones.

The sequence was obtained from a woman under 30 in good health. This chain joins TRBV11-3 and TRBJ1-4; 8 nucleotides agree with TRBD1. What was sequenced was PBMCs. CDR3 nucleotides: TGTGCCAGCAGCCCGGGGAGGACAGGGAACGAAAAACTGTTTTTT. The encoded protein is CASSPGRTGNEKLFF. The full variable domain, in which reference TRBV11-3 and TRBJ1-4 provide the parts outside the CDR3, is EAGVVQSPRYKIIEKKQPVAFWCNPISGHNTLYWYLQNLGQGPELLIRYENEEAVDDSQLPKDRFSAERLKGVDSTLKIQPAELGDSAVYLCASSPGRTGNEKLFFGSGTQLSVL.